This T cell receptor beta chain is drawn from a study of beta chain features in type 1 diabetes. General study results and limits: Lower insertion and higher deletion counts appeared at VDJ junctions in type 1 diabetes patients.

In this sample, this clone turned up a few times. Its antigen remains unknown. This CDR3 contains 14 residues. Germline lookup yields CDR1 SGHTS and CDR2 YDEGEE. Trimming left V 1 base short and J 3 bases short, with 10 bases between. Expressed TCRB transcripts got sequenced, as all isolated RNA was reverse transcribed. The data were produced by immunoSEQ multiplex PCR, yet TCRdb's version contains in-frame clones alone and is incomplete. The sample has over 150,000 clones, roughly 8% seen once. The clonotype originates from a man aged 18 to 30 in good health. The sequencing input was central memory CD4+ T cells from blood. The V call is TRBV5-8, the J call TRBJ2-5; no reliable D call. The CDR3 nucleotides are TGTGCCAGCAGCTTGATGCTTCCTAAAGAGACCCAGTACTTC. Its protein is CASSLMLPKETQYF.